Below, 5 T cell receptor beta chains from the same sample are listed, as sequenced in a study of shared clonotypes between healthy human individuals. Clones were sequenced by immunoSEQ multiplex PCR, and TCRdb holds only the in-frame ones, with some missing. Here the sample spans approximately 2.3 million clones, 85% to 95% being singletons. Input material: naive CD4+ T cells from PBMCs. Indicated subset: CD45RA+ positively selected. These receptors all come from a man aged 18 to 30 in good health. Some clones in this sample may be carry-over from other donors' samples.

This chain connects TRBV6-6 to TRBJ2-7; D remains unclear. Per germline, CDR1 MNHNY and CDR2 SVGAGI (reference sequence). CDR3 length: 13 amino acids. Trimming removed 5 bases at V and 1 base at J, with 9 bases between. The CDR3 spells CASSPDKSYEQYF. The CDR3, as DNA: TGTGCCAGCAGTCCTGACAAGTCCTACGAGCAGTACTTC.

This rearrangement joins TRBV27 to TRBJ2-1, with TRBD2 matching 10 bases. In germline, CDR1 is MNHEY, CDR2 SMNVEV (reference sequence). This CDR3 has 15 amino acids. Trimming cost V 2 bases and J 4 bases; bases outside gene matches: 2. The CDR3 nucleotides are TGTGCCAGCAGTTTACTAGCGGGAGCGTACAATGAGCAGTTCTTC. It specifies CASSLLAGAYNEQFF.

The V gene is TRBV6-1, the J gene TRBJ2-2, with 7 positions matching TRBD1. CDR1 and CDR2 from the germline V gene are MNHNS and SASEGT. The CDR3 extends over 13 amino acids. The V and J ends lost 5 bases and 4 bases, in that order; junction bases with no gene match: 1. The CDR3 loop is CASSTGVTGELFF. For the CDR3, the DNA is TGTGCCAGCAGTACAGGGGTCACCGGGGAGCTGTTTTTT.

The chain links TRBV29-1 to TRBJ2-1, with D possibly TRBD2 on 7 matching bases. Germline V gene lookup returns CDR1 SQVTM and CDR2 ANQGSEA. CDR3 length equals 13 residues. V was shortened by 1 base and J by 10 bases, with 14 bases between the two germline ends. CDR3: CSVEAGGLVEQFF. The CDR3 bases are TGCAGCGTTGAAGCGGGGGGCCTCGTAGAGCAGTTCTTC.

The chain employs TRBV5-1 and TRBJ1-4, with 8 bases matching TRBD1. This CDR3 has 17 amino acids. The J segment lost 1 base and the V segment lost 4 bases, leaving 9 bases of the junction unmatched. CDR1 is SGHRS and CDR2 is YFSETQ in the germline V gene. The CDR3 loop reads CASSKNQGAKTNEKLFF. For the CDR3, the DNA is TGCGCCAGCAGCAAAAACCAGGGGGCCAAAACTAATGAAAAACTGTTTTTT.